A single sample is the source of the 27 T cell receptor beta chains below, sequenced in a study of Ad26.COV2.S vaccination and SARS-CoV-2 variants. The table came from immunoSEQ multiplex PCR; TCRdb's copy has only in-frame clones and leaves some out. Of roughly 380,000 clones detected, around 87% appear once; the ten largest clones hold 3.6%. The treatment denotes: some 20 received Ad26.COV2.S at low or high dose, single or two shots; roughly five received placebo; per-sample allocation not given. Sampling was done on day 63 after the first vaccine or placebo injection. This specimen was peripheral blood, taken in a trial of Ad26.COV2.S vaccine versus placebo. All receptors derive from a person aged 18 to 65 who received the Ad26.COV2.S COVID-19 vaccine or a placebo.

This rearrangement joins TRBV28 to TRBJ2-7, with D maybe TRBD1 (5 bases). The length of the CDR3 is 11 residues. The V gene's germline CDR1 is MDHEN and CDR2 SYDVKM. The V gene lost 6 bases and the J gene lost 10 bases, with 13 bases spanning the gap. CDR3 DNA: TGTGCCAGCAGCCCAGGGCTCGACCAGTACTTC. Its translation is CASSPGLDQYF.

J is TRBJ2-3 and V is TRBV5-4; no clear D. CDR3 length equals 15 residues. V was clipped by 0 bases and J by 1 base, with 9 bases between them. Germline V CDR1 and CDR2: SGHNT, YYREEE (reference sequence). CDR3 DNA sequence: TGTGCCAGCAGCTTGGATCCCCGGGGCACAGATACGCAGTATTTT. Its translation: CASSLDPRGTDTQYF. The full variable domain, with the rest looked up from reference TRBV5-4 and TRBJ2-3, is ETGVTQSPTHLIKTRGQQVTLRCSSQSGHNTVSWYQQALGQGPQFIFQYYREEENGRGNFPPRFSGLQFPNYSSELNVNALELDDSALYLCASSLDPRGTDTQYFGPGTRLTVL.

The V and J genes are TRBV6-5 and TRBJ2-1, with D perhaps matching TRBD1 (6 bases). From germline, CDR1 is MNHEY and CDR2 SVGAGI. V lost 6 bases and J lost 7, with 16 bases in between. The CDR3 loop spans 14 amino acids. The CDR3 DNA follows: TGTGCCAGCAGGCCCAGGGGAGTATTGAATGAGCAGTTCTTC. Its translation is CASRPRGVLNEQFF.

The genes are TRBV6-2 or TRBV6-3 and TRBJ2-6, with D perhaps matching TRBD1 (6 bases). The CDR3 sequence is 18 residues long. The ends were cut back, 5 bases at V and 1 base at J, with 18 bases in the middle. Germline CDR1 reads MNHEY; CDR2 reads SVGEGT. The CDR3 is CASSRRDTRRSGANVLTF. In DNA form, the CDR3 reads TGTGCCAGCAGTCGTCGGGACACCAGGAGGTCTGGGGCCAACGTCCTGACTTTC.

This rearrangement joins TRBV2 to TRBJ2-7; no firm D call. V dropped 1 base and J dropped 2 bases, with 6 bases sitting between them. The CDR3 contains 13 residues. The germline gives CDR1 SNHLY, CDR2 FYNNEI. The CDR3 protein is CASSEVSAYEQYF. Here the CDR3 DNA reads TGTGCCAGCAGTGAAGTTTCGGCCTACGAGCAGTACTTC.

CDR3 amino acids: CASSTVDEAFF. CDR3 coding DNA: TGTGCCAGCTCGACGGTAGATGAAGCTTTCTTT. The genes are TRBV21-1 and TRBJ1-1. TRBV21-1 is flagged as a pseudogene. This CDR3 comprises 11 residues.

The chain is built from TRBV5-1 and TRBJ2-2; 11 bases line up with TRBD1. Trimming took 1 base from V and 5 from J; bases not matched to a gene: 4. The germline V gene encodes CDR1 SGHRS and CDR2 YFSETQ. The CDR3 is 16 amino acids. Here the CDR3 reads CASSLSGTGGTGELFF. The CDR3 nucleotides are TGCGCCAGCAGCTTGTCCGGGACAGGGGGGACCGGGGAGCTGTTTTTT. The entire variable domain, with the rest obtained from reference TRBV5-1 and TRBJ2-2, is as follows: KAGVTQTPRYLIKTRGQQVTLSCSPISGHRSVSWYQQTPGQGLQFLFEYFSETQRNKGNFPGRFSGRQFSNSRSEMNVSTLELGDSALYLCASSLSGTGGTGELFFGEGSRLTVL.

V gene TRBV18 combines with J gene TRBJ1-3; a weak D match, TRBD1 (6 bases). V lost 5 bases and J lost 1, with 15 bases in between. Germline CDR1 and CDR2: KGHSH and LQKENI. CDR3 size: 16 residues. This CDR3 reads CASSVTGWSSGNTIYF. The DNA of the CDR3 is TGTGCCAGCTCAGTCACAGGGTGGAGTTCTGGAAACACCATATATTTT.

The chain couples TRBV28 to TRBJ2-3; D not resolved. The CDR3 is 11 amino acids. Looked up from germline, CDR1 is MDHEN and CDR2 is SYDVKM. Trimming removed 6 bases from V and 12 bases from J, with 13 bases in between. CDR3 DNA: TGTGCCAGCAGGGATTATAGTACTCAGTATTTT. This codes for CASRDYSTQYF.

V and J are TRBV5-4 and TRBJ1-1, with D uncertain. In germline, CDR1 is SGHNT, CDR2 YYREEE (reference sequence). The CDR3 extends over 14 amino acids. V gave up 0 bases and J gave up 0 bases, with 6 bases separating them. CDR3 sequence: CASSLGPMNTEAFF. The CDR3 bases are TGTGCCAGCAGCTTGGGCCCCATGAACACTGAAGCTTTCTTT.

V gene TRBV2 combines with J gene TRBJ2-3; weak D call: TRBD2 (6 bases). Germline assignment: CDR1 SNHLY and CDR2 FYNNEI. This CDR3 spans 13 amino acids. With 10 bases removed from V and 2 bases from J, the gap between germline ends came to 13 bases. The CDR3 region is CATGGPFTDTQYF. CDR3 DNA sequence: TGTGCCACCGGAGGGCCCTTCACAGATACGCAGTATTTT. Complete variable domain (other parts from reference TRBV2 and TRBJ2-3): EPEVTQTPSHQVTQMGQEVILRCVPISNHLYFYWYRQILGQKVEFLVSFYNNEISEKSEIFDDQFSVERPDGSNFTLKIRSTKLEDSAMYFCATGGPFTDTQYFGPGTRLTVL.

The chain joins TRBV28 to TRBJ2-1, with TRBD1 matching 7 bases. The CDR3 length is 15 residues. The ends lost 4 bases at V and 6 bases at J; junction bases unmatched: 9. CDR1 is MDHEN, CDR2 SYDVKM, per germline. CDR3 amino acids: CASSSGQRTINEQFF. In nucleotides, the CDR3 is TGTGCCAGCAGTTCGGGACAGCGTACCATCAATGAGCAGTTCTTC.

This clone was observed a single time. This rearrangement joins TRBV6-1 to TRBJ1-2; weak D call: TRBD1 (5 bases). Trimming cost V 3 bases and J 3 bases, with 8 bases left between them. This CDR3 is 13 amino acids long. Germline CDR1 and CDR2: MNHNS and SASEGT. CDR3 sequence: CASSDRGYYGYTF. CDR3 in DNA: TGTGCCAGCAGTGATCGGGGGTACTATGGCTACACCTTC.

The chain links TRBV19 to TRBJ1-5; 9 bases line up with TRBD1. Looked up from germline, CDR1 is LNHDA and CDR2 is SQIVND (reference sequence). The V segment lost 1 base and the J segment 7 bases; nucleotides outside the gene matches: 5. The CDR3 has 15 residues. The CDR3 nucleotides are TGTGCCAGTAGTATAGGGGACAGGGAGGGACAGCCCCAGCATTTT. Translation: CASSIGDREGQPQHF.

V and J are TRBV5-6 and TRBJ2-6; no clear D gene. The V end lost 5 bases, the J end lost 0 bases, and 18 bases lay between the germline ends. Germline CDR1 reads SGHDT; CDR2 reads YYEEEE. CDR3 length: 18 residues. The DNA of the CDR3 is TGTGCCAGCAGGAAGGGTGTTCGGCAATTCTCTGGGGCCAACGTCCTGACTTTC. Translated, it gives CASRKGVRQFSGANVLTF.

The genes are TRBV7-9 and TRBJ1-4; 8 bases align to TRBD1. CDR3 length: 16 amino acids. With 5 bases clipped from V and 4 bases from J, the junction kept 9 bases outside the gene matches. CDR1 and CDR2 (germline): SEHNR, FQNEAQ (reference sequence). The CDR3 reads CASSQTGTGINEKLFF. DNA for the CDR3: TGTGCCAGCAGCCAGACCGGGACAGGAATTAATGAAAAACTGTTTTTT.

This clone was counted between two and nine times. The V and J genes are TRBV4-1 and TRBJ1-2, with D perhaps TRBD1 (6 bases). Germline V gene sequence: CDR1 MGHRA, CDR2 YSYEKL. Trimming removed 1 base from V and 2 bases from J, with 11 bases in between. This CDR3 spans 15 amino acids. CDR3 coding DNA: TGCGCCAGCAGCCAAGCATCTAGGGGGAACTATGGCTACACCTTC. Residues: CASSQASRGNYGYTF.

This clone was found once. The V gene is TRBV12-3 or TRBV12-4, the J gene TRBJ2-1; no clear D gene. The CDR3 sequence is 12 residues long. V was cut by 6 bases and J by 12 bases, with 15 bases left in between. For the CDR3, the DNA is TGTGCCAGCAGCTCCCAGGTAACTGGGCAGTTCTTC. Its translation is CASSSQVTGQFF.

The chain has TRBV5-4 and TRBJ1-1, with D possibly matching TRBD1 (6 bases). Trimming took 7 bases from V and 4 from J, leaving 14 bases between them. CDR1 SGHNT and CDR2 YYREEE come from the germline V gene (reference sequence). This CDR3 spans 13 amino acids. CDR3 protein: CASRLRGGTEAFF. CDR3 DNA sequence: TGTGCCAGCCGGTTAAGAGGGGGCACTGAAGCTTTCTTT.

This chain links TRBV9 with TRBJ2-4, with D unresolved. Germline V gene data show CDR1 as SGDLS and CDR2 as YYNGEE. V lost 0 bases and J lost 5, with 6 bases in between. The length of the CDR3 is 13 residues. CDR3 in amino acids: CASSVGQENIQYF. The CDR3 DNA is TGTGCCAGCAGCGTAGGTCAGGAAAACATTCAGTACTTC.

V usage is TRBV19 and J usage is TRBJ1-2; 7 nucleotides line up with TRBD1. Trimming at V came to 7 bases and at J to 0 bases, leaving 8 bases not matched to a gene. The CDR3 runs to 15 residues. Germline values: CDR1 LNHDA, CDR2 SQIVND (reference sequence). This CDR3 reads CASKDPGGTNYGYTF. The CDR3 coding sequence is TGTGCCAGTAAAGACCCAGGGGGAACTAACTATGGCTACACCTTC.

J is TRBJ2-7 and V is TRBV2; D might be TRBD1 or TRBD2, each matching 5 bases. Germline CDR1 is SNHLY and CDR2 is FYNNEI. The CDR3 is 14 amino acids. V gave up 6 bases and J gave up 3 bases, with 15 bases separating them. The CDR3 region is CASRGESGFYEQYF. CDR3 coding DNA: TGTGCCAGCAGGGGGGAATCAGGATTCTACGAGCAGTACTTC. The entire variable domain, with the rest obtained from reference TRBV2 and TRBJ2-7, is as follows: EPEVTQTPSHQVTQMGQEVILRCVPISNHLYFYWYRQILGQKVEFLVSFYNNEISEKSEIFDDQFSVERPDGSNFTLKIRSTKLEDSAMYFCASRGESGFYEQYFGPGTRLTVT.

The chain uses TRBV6-5 and TRBJ1-2; D gene unclear. V lost 6 bases, J lost 2 bases, and 13 bases lay in between. Per germline, CDR1 MNHEY and CDR2 SVGAGI. This CDR3 spans 14 amino acids. The CDR3 is CASRFGRGNYGYTF. The CDR3 nucleotides are TGTGCCAGCAGATTTGGACGGGGAAACTATGGCTACACCTTC.

The J gene is TRBJ2-3, the V gene TRBV6-6; 11 nucleotides align to TRBD2. Germline V gives CDR1 MNHNY, CDR2 SVGAGI (reference sequence). The CDR3 sequence is 15 residues long. V lost 8 bases to trimming and J lost 11 bases; unmatched junction nucleotides: 15. CDR3 sequence reads: CASAPRLAGSVRQYF. The CDR3 coding sequence is TGTGCCAGCGCTCCACGACTAGCGGGGAGCGTAAGGCAGTATTTT.

The J gene is TRBJ2-2, the V gene TRBV2; D gene uncertain. Germline CDR1 and CDR2: SNHLY and FYNNEI. Trimming took off 1 base at V and 0 bases at J, with 6 bases between the two ends. The CDR3 covers 15 residues. The CDR3 is CASSEEVANTGELFF. The CDR3 nucleotides read TGTGCCAGCAGTGAAGAAGTCGCGAACACCGGGGAGCTGTTTTTT. Combining the CDR3 with reference TRBV2 and TRBJ2-2 gives the whole variable domain EPEVTQTPSHQVTQMGQEVILRCVPISNHLYFYWYRQILGQKVEFLVSFYNNEISEKSEIFDDQFSVERPDGSNFTLKIRSTKLEDSAMYFCASSEEVANTGELFFGEGSRLTVL.

The count of this clone is one. The rearrangement links TRBV7-2 to TRBJ1-6, with D possibly TRBD1 on 6 matching bases. Germline V gene data show CDR1 as SGHTA and CDR2 as FQGNSA. The length of the CDR3 is 15 residues. V lost 5 bases and J 4 bases, leaving 12 bases between the germline ends. As DNA, the CDR3 is TGTGCCAGCAGCCTTGGACAGAGATATAATTCACCCCTCCACTTT. This encodes CASSLGQRYNSPLHF.

This clone was observed many times. The CDR3 DNA is TGTGCCAGCAGTGACACAAGCGCAGGGGATCGGACGGTTAACTATGGCTACACCTTC. Residues: CASSDTSAGDRTVNYGYTF. The V and J genes are TRBV2 and TRBJ1-2; TRBD1 is a possible D gene (6 bases). Trimming cost V 3 bases and J 1 base, with 24 bases left between them. The CDR3 contains 19 residues. The germline V gene encodes CDR1 SNHLY and CDR2 FYNNEI.